This is a list of T cell receptor beta chains from one sample in a study of blood T cell repertoires in COVID-19. The protocol was immunoSEQ multiplex PCR, while the TCRdb copy is restricted to in-frame clones and leaves out a portion. The sample shows 250,000 to 300,000 clones, approximately 89% of them seen only once. Sequenced: peripheral blood. These receptors originate from a woman in her twenties or thirties who had recovered from COVID-19. Each CDR3 is given without its conserved first and last residue.

TRBJ2-1	TRBV5-4	ASSLDGLAGGVRDEQF
TRBJ2-7	TRBV5-5	ASSLVRGTAYEQY
TRBJ1-2	TRBV5-1	ASSSTGDGYT
TRBJ1-1	TRBV5-1	ASSLIQGERLAAF
TRBJ2-7	TRBV4-2	ASSRRSEETYEQY
TRBJ1-5	TRBV20-1	SCGGNQPQH
TRBJ1-5	TRBV19	ASSIPGSNQPQH
TRBJ2-3	TRBV3-1/TRBV3-2	ASSPGGWGWASGTDTQY
TRBJ2-3	TRBV9	ASSPGASSTDTQY
TRBJ2-7	TRBV7-3	ASSLVPGANEQY
TRBJ2-5	TRBV7-2	ASSPRALAGAETQY
TRBJ2-3	TRBV7-2	ASSSRGQATDTQY
TRBJ1-2	TRBV7-3	ASSRQGASYGYT
TRBJ2-7	TRBV7-9	ASGPSESYEQY
TRBJ1-5	TRBV19	ASSIAGVIQPQH
TRBJ1-2	TRBV4-2	ASSQEPGLGNYGYT
TRBJ1-1	TRBV25-1	ASSEYVAGSGTEAF
TRBJ1-6	TRBV28	ASGGSRVLH
TRBJ2-5	TRBV5-8	ASSQRRGANQQETQY
TRBJ2-7	TRBV12-3/TRBV12-4	ASSSTGYEQY
TRBJ1-3	TRBV6-5	ASTEHITIY
TRBJ1-4	TRBV30	ACFVPGLTTNEKLF
TRBJ1-2	TRBV6-5	ASTPGGNPLYGYT
TRBJ2-3	TRBV7-2	ASSPADGGTQY
TRBJ1-1	TRBV6-2/TRBV6-3	ASSLQGSQAF
TRBJ2-6	TRBV12-3/TRBV12-4	ASSHPGANVLT
TRBJ1-5	TRBV30	AWGFNGGNQPQH
TRBJ1-5	TRBV6-1	ASSEGTAVRPQH
TRBJ2-4	TRBV7-6	ASSLIPSGGNNIQY
TRBJ1-3	TRBV4-1	ASSQMDTAVSGNTIY
TRBJ2-1	TRBV28	ASSFVTSGSYNEQF